The 30 T cell receptor beta chains in this list originate from one sample, sequenced in a study of sequential checkpoint blockade in melanoma. Treatment reported: randomized to nivolumab then ipilimumab (arm A) or the reverse (arm B). Only in-frame clones appear in the TCRdb table, and some are missing; sequencing was by immunoSEQ multiplex PCR. The sample holds 27,000 or so clones, roughly 81% seen once. The specimen was CD8+ T cells sorted from blood (inferred from file names), collected from a patient given nivolumab and ipilimumab in sequence. The source is a human donor with melanoma.

The rearrangement links TRBV14 to TRBJ1-4; TRBD1 is a possible D gene (6 bases). The germline V gene has CDR1 SGHDN and CDR2 FVKESK. V lost 0 bases and J 8 bases, leaving 13 bases between the germline ends. This CDR3 contains 15 residues. The CDR3 loop reads CASSQDRGAGEKLFF. The DNA of the CDR3 is TGTGCCAGCAGCCAAGATCGGGGGGCAGGGGAAAAACTGTTTTTT. Supplemented by reference TRBV14 and TRBJ1-4, the full variable domain reads EAGVTQFPSHSVIEKGQTVTLRCDPISGHDNLYWYRRVMGKEIKFLLHFVKESKQDESGMPNNRFLAERTGGTYSTLKVQPAELEDSGVYFCASSQDRGAGEKLFFGSGTQLSVL.

The rearrangement links TRBV11-1 to TRBJ2-7; 7 nucleotides match TRBD2. Per the germline V gene, CDR1 is SGHAT and CDR2 is FQDESV (reference sequence). There are 14 residues in the CDR3. Trimming at V came to 4 bases and at J to 5 bases, leaving 8 bases not matched to a gene. The CDR3 spells CASSSSGNRHEQYF. In DNA form, the CDR3 reads TGTGCCAGCAGCTCAAGCGGGAACAGGCACGAGCAGTACTTC.

The V call is TRBV6-6, the J call TRBJ2-7; D unresolved. The V end lost 5 bases, the J end lost 0 bases, and 11 bases lay between the germline ends. CDR1 is MNHNY and CDR2 is SVGAGI in the germline V gene (reference sequence). This CDR3 has 14 amino acids. The CDR3 DNA reads TGTGCCAGCAGTACCCCGGGTCACTCCTACGAGCAGTACTTC. Protein product: CASSTPGHSYEQYF.

V gene TRBV5-6 combines with J gene TRBJ2-3; no clear D. The germline V gene encodes CDR1 SGHDT and CDR2 YYEEEE. V lost 3 bases, J lost 0 bases, and 17 bases lay in between. The CDR3 runs to 17 residues. The CDR3 sequence: CASSSPVRLFSTDTQYF. CDR3 in DNA: TGTGCCAGCAGCTCCCCCGTGCGCCTTTTTAGCACAGATACGCAGTATTTT.

This chain connects TRBV29-1 to TRBJ1-2, with TRBD1 matching 9 bases. The CDR3 contains 13 residues. The V gene end was trimmed by 7 bases and the J gene end by 6 bases; junction bases not matched to a gene: 9. Germline assignment: CDR1 SQVTM and CDR2 ANQGSEA. This CDR3 is CSGTGTGLHGYTF. In nucleotides, the CDR3 is TGCAGCGGTACCGGGACAGGGCTACATGGCTACACCTTC.

The chain uses TRBV6-5 and TRBJ2-7; possible D gene TRBD1, 5 bases. This CDR3 is built from 14 residues. Germline assignment: CDR1 MNHEY and CDR2 SVGAGI. The germline V and J ends were trimmed by 2 bases and 1 base, with 9 bases remaining between them. This chain's CDR3 is CASSYRAGSYEQYF. CDR3 DNA sequence: TGTGCCAGCAGTTACAGGGCAGGGTCCTACGAGCAGTACTTC.

The V and J genes are TRBV6-1 and TRBJ2-7; 9 positions agree with TRBD1. This CDR3 has 13 amino acids. The germline CDR1 and CDR2 sequences are MNHNS and SASEGT. Unmatched junction bases numbered 1, after V lost 1 base and J lost 6 bases. As DNA, the CDR3 is TGTGCCAGCAGTGAAGGGGACAGGGTCGAGCAGTACTTC. Translation: CASSEGDRVEQYF.

V and J are TRBV9 and TRBJ1-2, with 8 bases lining up with TRBD1. This CDR3 contains 14 residues. J lost 3 bases, V lost 4 bases, and 5 bases had no gene match. CDR1 and CDR2 from the germline V gene are SGDLS and YYNGEE. The DNA for the CDR3 is TGTGCCAGCAGCCCAAGGACAGGGTACTATGGCTACACCTTC. It specifies CASSPRTGYYGYTF.

This rearrangement joins TRBV7-8 to TRBJ2-2, with 7 bases identical to TRBD1. This CDR3 spans 13 amino acids. Trimming cost V 8 bases and J 3 bases; bases outside gene matches: 3. The germline CDR1 and CDR2 sequences are SGHVS and FQNEAQ. This chain's CDR3 is CASPGTDTGELFF. CDR3 in DNA: TGTGCCAGCCCGGGGACAGACACCGGGGAGCTGTTTTTT.

This clone was counted between two and nine times. V usage is TRBV27 and J usage is TRBJ2-3; tentatively, D is TRBD2 (5 bases). This CDR3 comprises 13 residues. V shed 2 bases and J shed 3 bases, with 6 bases lying between them. Germline lookup yields CDR1 MNHEY and CDR2 SMNVEV (reference sequence). The DNA of the CDR3 is TGTGCCAGCAGTTTAGGGAGTACAGATACGCAGTATTTT. This translates into CASSLGSTDTQYF.

Within the sample, this clone is medium-sized. This chain connects TRBV5-4 to TRBJ1-5; D is ambiguous. Germline V gene lookup returns CDR1 SGHNT and CDR2 YYREEE (reference sequence). The CDR3 is made up of 12 amino acids. V was clipped by 1 base and J by 10 bases, with 9 bases between them. The CDR3 coding sequence is TGTGCCAGCAGCTTGTATGGCGGACCCCAGCATTTT. It is translated as CASSLYGGPQHF.

The rearrangement links TRBV19 to TRBJ2-1; D may be TRBD2 (6 bases). V was trimmed by 6 bases and J by 7 bases, leaving 13 bases between them. CDR1 is LNHDA and CDR2 is SQIVND in the germline V gene (reference sequence). The CDR3 is made up of 13 amino acids. CDR3: CASSIGTLNEQFF. In nucleotides, the CDR3 is TGTGCCAGTAGCATTGGGACTTTAAATGAGCAGTTCTTC.

The chain links TRBV4-3 to TRBJ1-1; 7 nucleotides agree with TRBD1. The CDR3 consists of 14 residues. V shed 0 bases and J 8 bases; nucleotides not matched to a gene: 6. Germline V CDR1 and CDR2: LGHNA, YSLEER. The CDR3 sequence: CASSQDRTGREAFF. The CDR3 nucleotides read TGCGCCAGCAGCCAAGATCGGACAGGTCGGGAAGCTTTCTTT.

The chain is built from TRBV28 and TRBJ2-5; the match to TRBD2 covers 7 bases. The CDR3 loop spans 17 amino acids. Trimming at V came to 4 bases and at J to 0 bases, leaving 11 bases not matched to a gene. Germline assignment: CDR1 MDHEN and CDR2 SYDVKM. The CDR3 sequence is CASSSPLGREDQETQYF. In DNA, the CDR3 is TGTGCCAGCAGTTCCCCGCTGGGGAGGGAGGACCAAGAGACCCAGTACTTC. Complete variable domain (other parts from reference TRBV28 and TRBJ2-5): DVKVTQSSRYLVKRTGEKVFLECVQDMDHENMFWYRQDPGLGLRLIYFSYDVKMKEKGDIPEGYSVSREKKERFSLILESASTNQTSMYLCASSSPLGREDQETQYFGPGTRLLVL.

The V call is TRBV4-3, the J call TRBJ2-7; TRBD1 matches at 8 bases. Germline CDR1 reads LGHNA; CDR2 reads YSLEER. There are 15 residues in the CDR3. Unmatched junction bases numbered 5, after V lost 1 base and J lost 3 bases. The CDR3: CASSQAWTGSYEQYF. The CDR3, as DNA: TGCGCCAGCAGCCAAGCCTGGACAGGGAGCTACGAGCAGTACTTC.

The chain links TRBV4-2 to TRBJ1-2, with unresolved D. The germline V gene has CDR1 LGHNA and CDR2 YNFKEQ. V was pared by 1 base and J by 4 bases, with 10 bases between. The CDR3 consists of 14 residues. CDR3 DNA sequence: TGTGCCAGCAGCCAAGGTACAACCTTCTATGGCTACACCTTC. Its translation: CASSQGTTFYGYTF.

In its sample, this clone was seen a few times. The rearrangement links TRBV5-6 to TRBJ2-7; perhaps TRBD2 as D (5 bases). This CDR3 spans 14 amino acids. Per germline, CDR1 SGHDT and CDR2 YYEEEE. The V and J ends lost 0 bases and 4 bases respectively, with 11 bases between them. The CDR3 nucleotides are TGTGCCAGCAGCTTGGGAGGGAACGTTTACGAGCAGTACTTC. It is translated as CASSLGGNVYEQYF.

The chain recombines TRBV27 with TRBJ1-2; 7 bases align to TRBD1. V lost 3 bases, J lost 8 bases, and 15 bases stayed unmatched. Germline CDR1 reads MNHEY; CDR2 reads SMNVEV (reference sequence). The length of the CDR3 is 16 residues. The CDR3 spells CASSFNRQGIPLGYTF. The CDR3 DNA follows: TGTGCCAGCAGTTTTAATCGACAGGGAATCCCTCTCGGCTACACCTTC.

Only one count was recorded for this clone. In DNA form, the CDR3 reads TGTGCCAGCAGCCCAGGACACGCCTACGAGCAGTACTTC. This codes for CASSPGHAYEQYF. The gene calls are TRBV5-4 and TRBJ2-7; the D gene is possibly TRBD1 (5 bases). The CDR3 loop spans 13 amino acids. In germline, CDR1 is SGHNT, CDR2 YYREEE (reference sequence). The V end lost 4 bases, the J end lost 2 bases, and 10 bases lay between the germline ends.

The rearrangement uses TRBV10-2 and TRBJ1-2; D may be TRBD1 (5 bases). The CDR3 length is 13 residues. V gave up 0 bases and J gave up 6 bases, with 8 bases separating them. Germline V gene lookup returns CDR1 WSHSY and CDR2 SAAADI. CDR3 nucleotide sequence: TGCGCCAGCAGTGAGTCCCCGGGGGATGGCTACACCTTC. Amino acids: CASSESPGDGYTF.

This chain joins TRBV7-9 and TRBJ2-5, with TRBD2 matching over 7 bases. Looked up from germline, CDR1 is SEHNR and CDR2 is FQNEAQ (reference sequence). The junction had 2 bases not matched to a gene; V was cut back by 5 bases and J by 2 bases. The CDR3 is 13 residues long. CDR3 amino acids: CASSPGGQETQYF. The DNA of the CDR3 is TGTGCCAGCAGCCCGGGGGGTCAAGAGACCCAGTACTTC.

This chain uses TRBV9 with TRBJ1-1; 7 nucleotides line up with TRBD1. This CDR3 has 16 residues. CDR1 and CDR2 from the germline V gene are SGDLS and YYNGEE. Trimming removed 3 bases from V and 4 bases from J; junction bases left unmatched: 12. CDR3 amino acids: CASSENQNTGATEAFF. The CDR3, as DNA: TGTGCCAGCAGCGAGAACCAAAATACAGGGGCCACTGAAGCTTTCTTT.

The table lists this clone with a count of one. The chain links TRBV27 to TRBJ2-3, with 9 bases matching TRBD1. The CDR3 is made up of 17 amino acids. Germline-derived CDR1 and CDR2 are MNHEY and SMNVEV (reference sequence). V shed 8 bases and J 0 bases; nucleotides not matched to a gene: 12. CDR3 nucleotides: TGTGCCAGCTCCAATCTCAAGACAGGGGGAAGCACAGATACGCAGTATTTT. Its translation: CASSNLKTGGSTDTQYF.

The genes are TRBV7-3 and TRBJ1-1; a weak D match, TRBD1 (6 bases). Germline values: CDR1 SGHTA, CDR2 FQGTGA. The CDR3 totals 14 residues. Trimming stripped 2 bases from V and 7 bases from J, with 14 bases between. The CDR3 DNA reads TGTGCCAGCAGCTTATCAGGGGCGGACGTTGAAGCTTTCTTT. It is translated as CASSLSGADVEAFF.

J is TRBJ2-1 and V is TRBV19; D not certain. The CDR3 extends over 15 amino acids. V was trimmed by 8 bases and J by 3 bases, leaving 17 bases between them. Germline V gene lookup returns CDR1 LNHDA and CDR2 SQIVND (reference sequence). This chain's CDR3 is CASSPGRSIYNEQFF. Here the CDR3 DNA reads TGTGCCAGTTCTCCTGGCCGGAGTATCTACAATGAGCAGTTCTTC.

By sample share, this clone is large. The rearrangement uses TRBV28 and TRBJ2-1; TRBD2 aligns across 7 bases. CDR3 length equals 15 residues. V was pared by 8 bases and J by 3 bases, with 10 bases of the junction left unmatched. CDR1 and CDR2 (germline): MDHEN, SYDVKM. CDR3 in amino acids: CASGAGVSLYNEQFF. CDR3 DNA sequence: TGTGCCAGCGGGGCGGGAGTCTCACTCTACAATGAGCAGTTCTTC.

This chain links TRBV25-1 with TRBJ1-6, with D maybe TRBD1 (6 bases). V lost 5 bases and J lost 3, with 20 bases in between. This CDR3 spans 18 amino acids. CDR1 is MGHDK and CDR2 is SYGVNS in the germline V gene. The CDR3 nucleotides read TGTGCCAGCAGTCCCTTAACAGGGAACCCCCTCTATAATTCACCCCTCCACTTT. It encodes CASSPLTGNPLYNSPLHF.

The chain has TRBV4-1 and TRBJ2-1, with D perhaps TRBD1 (6 bases). Germline assignment: CDR1 MGHRA and CDR2 YSYEKL. V was clipped by 0 bases and J by 4 bases, with 10 bases between them. This CDR3 region has 15 residues. The CDR3 DNA follows: TGCGCCAGCAGCCAAGACAGGGGTCTTTACAATGAGCAGTTCTTC. Translating gives CASSQDRGLYNEQFF.

J is TRBJ1-1 and V is TRBV9, with a possible D match to TRBD1 (5 bases). Germline values: CDR1 SGDLS, CDR2 YYNGEE. With 4 bases removed from V and 10 bases from J, the gap between germline ends came to 14 bases. This CDR3 is 12 amino acids long. In DNA form, the CDR3 reads TGTGCCAGCAGCTCCGGAGGAGGGGCAGCTTTCTTT. Protein: CASSSGGGAAFF.

The chain has TRBV5-6 and TRBJ2-7; D is unresolved. Per germline, CDR1 SGHDT and CDR2 YYEEEE. The CDR3 contains 14 residues. Trimming removed 0 bases at V and 3 bases at J, with 10 bases between. CDR3 in amino acids: CASSLATTDYEQYF. In nucleotides, the CDR3 is TGTGCCAGCAGCTTGGCTACCACCGACTACGAGCAGTACTTC.